The entry below gives a single TCR beta chain sequence along with its context. Its antigen is not identified. Ipilimumab-mediated CTLA-4 blockade plus focal radiation was given to patients having chemo-refractory metastatic non-small-cell lung cancer. Profiled with immunoSEQ multiplex PCR; TCRdb holds only in-frame clones, not every one. The sample records tens of thousands of clones, 70% to 90% being singletons. The sample originates from a study of radiotherapy plus CTLA-4 blockade in lung cancer. Study as a whole: Roughly 17% of patients responded objectively, and 25% to 40% achieved disease control.

Study conclusions and caveats: TCR clones originating in tumors grew in number in blood after radiotherapy plus ipilimumab.

The trim removed 1 base at V and 4 bases at J, leaving 14 bases unmatched. CDR3 length: 19 amino acids. Germline V lookup: CDR1 LGHNA, CDR2 YNFKEQ. The chain has TRBV4-2 and TRBJ2-3; 10 bases agree with TRBD2. The material was peripheral blood, obtained from a patient treated with radiotherapy plus ipilimumab. The source of this sequence is a human donor with non-small cell lung cancer who had a partial response to radiotherapy plus ipilimumab. The CDR3 DNA is TGTGCCAGCAGCCAAGGGGCGTCTAGCGGGAGTAATACCCCAGATACGCAGTATTTT. This gives the protein CASSQGASSGSNTPDTQYF.